The entry that follows covers one T cell receptor (beta chain) sequence. Its antigen is undetermined. Trimming pared 1 base from V and 6 bases from J, leaving 10 bases between. The CDR3 contains 13 residues. Germline V gene sequence: CDR1 LGHDT, CDR2 YNNKEL (reference sequence). The record originates from a study of regulatory T cells in long-lasting Graves disease. The study's findings and limits: Those with persistent disease had in common more public clonotypes (2,741) than new patients (approximately 920).

Time point specified: persistent/refractory GD, antithyroid drugs over 5 years with positive TRAb. RNA from PBMCs was the source of the TCR library. Graves' disease diagnoses used American Thyroid Association guidelines. Building the TCR beta libraries relied on iRepertoire HTBI primers, and CDR3 regions underwent Arm-PCR. Authors' processing steps: Identification of gene segments yielded more than 60 TRBV and about 15 TRBJ across samples. From the multiplex PCR reads, TCRdb called clonotypes with MiXCR, one entry per CDR3 protein. TCRdb, rather than the study authors, made the V and J calls. Found here are hundreds of thousands of distinct CDR3 sequences, about 30% of them singletons; the top ten hold 40% to 50%.

The clonotype comes from a female donor with Graves disease. The specimen was peripheral blood mononuclear cells (PBMCs), collected when the disease was refractory, from a patient treated with antithyroid drugs. V usage is TRBV3-1 and J usage is TRBJ2-7; D unresolved. The CDR3 here is CASSQGLQGEQYF. The DNA of the CDR3 is TGTGCCAGCAGCCAAGGGTTGCAAGGCGAGCAGTACTTC.